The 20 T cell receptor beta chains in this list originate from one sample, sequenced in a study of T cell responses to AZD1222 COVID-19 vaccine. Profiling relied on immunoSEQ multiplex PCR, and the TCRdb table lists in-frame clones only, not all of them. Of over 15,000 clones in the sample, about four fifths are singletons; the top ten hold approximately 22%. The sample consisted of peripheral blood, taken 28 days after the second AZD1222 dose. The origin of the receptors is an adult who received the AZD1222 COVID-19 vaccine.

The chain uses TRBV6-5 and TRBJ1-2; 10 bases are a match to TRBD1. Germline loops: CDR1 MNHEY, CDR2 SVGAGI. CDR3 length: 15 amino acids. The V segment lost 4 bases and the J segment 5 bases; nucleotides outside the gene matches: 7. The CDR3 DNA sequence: TGTGCCAGCAGTTTCCTCTCGGGACAGGGGTATGGCTACACCTTC. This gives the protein CASSFLSGQGYGYTF.

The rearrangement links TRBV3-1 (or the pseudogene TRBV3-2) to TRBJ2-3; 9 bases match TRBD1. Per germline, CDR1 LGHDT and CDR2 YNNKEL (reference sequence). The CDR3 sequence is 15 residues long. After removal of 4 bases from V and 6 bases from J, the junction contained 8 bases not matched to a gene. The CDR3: CASSRFTGGADTQYF. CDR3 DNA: TGTGCCAGCAGCCGTTTCACAGGGGGCGCGGATACGCAGTATTTT.

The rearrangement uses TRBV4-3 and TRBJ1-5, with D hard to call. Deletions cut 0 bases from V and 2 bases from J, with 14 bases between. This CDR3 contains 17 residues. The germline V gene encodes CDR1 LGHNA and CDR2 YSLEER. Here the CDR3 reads CASSQESTHGGNQPQHF. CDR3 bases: TGCGCCAGCAGCCAAGAATCGACCCACGGCGGCAATCAGCCCCAGCATTTT.

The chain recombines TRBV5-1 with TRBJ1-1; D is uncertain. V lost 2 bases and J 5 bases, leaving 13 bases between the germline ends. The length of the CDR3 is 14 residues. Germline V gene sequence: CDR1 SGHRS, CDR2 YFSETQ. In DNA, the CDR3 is TGCGCCAGCAGCTTCGATCCCCTTGGGACTGAAGCTTTCTTT. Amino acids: CASSFDPLGTEAFF.

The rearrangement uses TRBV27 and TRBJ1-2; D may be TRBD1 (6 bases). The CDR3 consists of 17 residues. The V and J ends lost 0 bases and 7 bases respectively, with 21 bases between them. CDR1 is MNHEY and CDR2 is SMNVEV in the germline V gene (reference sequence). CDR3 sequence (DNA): TGTGCCAGCAGTTTATCGTTCGCCCACAGGGAAATGTCTGGCTACACCTTC. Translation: CASSLSFAHREMSGYTF.

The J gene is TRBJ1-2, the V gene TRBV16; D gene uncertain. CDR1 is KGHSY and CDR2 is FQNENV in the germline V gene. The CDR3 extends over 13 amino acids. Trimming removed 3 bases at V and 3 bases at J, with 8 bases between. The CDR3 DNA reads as TGTGCCAGCAGCCAGGGCCCGGACTATGGCTACACCTTC. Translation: CASSQGPDYGYTF.

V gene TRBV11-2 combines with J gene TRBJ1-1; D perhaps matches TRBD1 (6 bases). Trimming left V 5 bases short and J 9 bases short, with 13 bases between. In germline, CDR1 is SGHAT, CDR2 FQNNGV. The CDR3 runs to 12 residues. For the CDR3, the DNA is TGTGCCAGCAGCCGACCTCAGGGGAAAGCTTTCTTT. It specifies CASSRPQGKAFF.

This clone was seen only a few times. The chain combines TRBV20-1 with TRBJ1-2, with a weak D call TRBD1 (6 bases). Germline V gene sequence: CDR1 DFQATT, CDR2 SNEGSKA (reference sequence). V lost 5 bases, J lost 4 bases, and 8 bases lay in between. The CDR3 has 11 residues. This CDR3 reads CSALDSYGYTF. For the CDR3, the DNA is TGCAGTGCTTTGGACAGCTATGGCTACACCTTC.

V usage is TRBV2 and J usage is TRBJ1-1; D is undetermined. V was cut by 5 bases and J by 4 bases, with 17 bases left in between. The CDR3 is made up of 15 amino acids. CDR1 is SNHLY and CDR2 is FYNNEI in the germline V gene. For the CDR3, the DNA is TGTGCCAGCAGTCGAACTTCCAGGCGAGCCACTGAAGCTTTCTTT. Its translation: CASSRTSRRATEAFF. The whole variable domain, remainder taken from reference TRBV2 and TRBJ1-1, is EPEVTQTPSHQVTQMGQEVILRCVPISNHLYFYWYRQILGQKVEFLVSFYNNEISEKSEIFDDQFSVERPDGSNFTLKIRSTKLEDSAMYFCASSRTSRRATEAFFGQGTRLTVV.

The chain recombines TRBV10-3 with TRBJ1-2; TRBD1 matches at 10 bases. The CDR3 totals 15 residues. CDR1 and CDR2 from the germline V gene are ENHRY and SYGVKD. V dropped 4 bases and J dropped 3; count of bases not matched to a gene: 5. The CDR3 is CAISVGTGADYGYTF. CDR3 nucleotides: TGTGCCATCAGTGTTGGGACAGGGGCTGACTATGGCTACACCTTC.

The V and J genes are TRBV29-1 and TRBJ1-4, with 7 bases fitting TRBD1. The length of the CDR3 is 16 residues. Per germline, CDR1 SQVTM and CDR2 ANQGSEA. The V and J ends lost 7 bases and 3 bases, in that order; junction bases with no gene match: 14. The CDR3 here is CSAGYGQAAANEKLFF. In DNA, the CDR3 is TGCAGCGCGGGCTACGGACAGGCCGCGGCTAATGAAAAACTGTTTTTT.

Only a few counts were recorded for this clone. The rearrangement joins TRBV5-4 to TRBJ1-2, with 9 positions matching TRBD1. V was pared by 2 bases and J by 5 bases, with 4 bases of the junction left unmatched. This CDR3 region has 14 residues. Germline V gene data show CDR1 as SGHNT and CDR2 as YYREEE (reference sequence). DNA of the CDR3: TGTGCCAGCAGCTTAGGACAGGGGAGGTATGGCTACACCTTC. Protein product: CASSLGQGRYGYTF.

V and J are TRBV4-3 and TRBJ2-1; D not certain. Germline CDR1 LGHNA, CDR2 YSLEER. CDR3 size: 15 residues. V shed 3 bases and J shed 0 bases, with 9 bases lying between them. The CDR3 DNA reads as TGCGCCAGCAGCCACTACTCTAGCTCCTACAATGAGCAGTTCTTC. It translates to CASSHYSSSYNEQFF.

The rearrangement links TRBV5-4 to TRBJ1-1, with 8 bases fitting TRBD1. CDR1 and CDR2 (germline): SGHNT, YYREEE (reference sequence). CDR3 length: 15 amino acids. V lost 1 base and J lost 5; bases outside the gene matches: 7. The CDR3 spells CASSLKTGDKTEAFF. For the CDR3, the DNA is TGTGCCAGCAGCTTGAAGACAGGGGATAAAACTGAAGCTTTCTTT.

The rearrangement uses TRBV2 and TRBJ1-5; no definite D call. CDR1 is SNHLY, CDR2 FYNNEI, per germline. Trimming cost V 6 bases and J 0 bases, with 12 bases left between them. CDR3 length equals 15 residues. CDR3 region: CASREAGNSNQPQHF. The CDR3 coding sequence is TGTGCCAGCAGGGAGGCTGGGAATAGCAATCAGCCCCAGCATTTT.

The CDR3 is CASSYLTGGTSYNEQFF. The CDR3 nucleotides read TGTGCCAGCAGCTATTTGACTGGCGGGACCTCCTACAATGAGCAGTTCTTC. The V gene is TRBV7-8, the J gene TRBJ2-1, with D perhaps matching TRBD2 (6 bases). There are 17 residues in the CDR3. Trimming cost V 4 bases and J 0 bases, with 16 bases left between them. Germline CDR1 and CDR2: SGHVS and FQNEAQ. Filled out from reference TRBV7-8 and TRBJ2-1, the complete variable domain reads GAGVSQSPRYKVAKRGQDVALRCDPISGHVSLFWYQQALGQGPEFLTYFQNEAQLDKSGLPSDRFFAERPEGSVSTLKIQRTQQEDSAVYLCASSYLTGGTSYNEQFFGPGTRLTVL.

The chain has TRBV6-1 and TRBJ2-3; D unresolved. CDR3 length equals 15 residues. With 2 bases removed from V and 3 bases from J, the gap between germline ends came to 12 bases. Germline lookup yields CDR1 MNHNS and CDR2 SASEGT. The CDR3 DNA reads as TGTGCCAGCAGTGAAAAGATGATGATGACAGATACGCAGTATTTT. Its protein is CASSEKMMMTDTQYF.

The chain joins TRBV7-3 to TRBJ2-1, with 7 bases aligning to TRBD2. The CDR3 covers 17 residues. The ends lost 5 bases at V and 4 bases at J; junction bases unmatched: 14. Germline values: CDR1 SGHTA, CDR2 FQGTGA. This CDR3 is CASSPGEGRVSYNEQFF. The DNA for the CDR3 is TGTGCCAGCAGCCCCGGGGAGGGGCGAGTTTCTTACAATGAGCAGTTCTTC.

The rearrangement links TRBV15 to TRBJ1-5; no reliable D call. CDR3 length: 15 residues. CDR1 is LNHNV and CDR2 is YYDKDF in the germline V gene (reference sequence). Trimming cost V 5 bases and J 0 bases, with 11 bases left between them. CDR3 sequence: CATSLEVYSNQPQHF. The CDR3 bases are TGTGCCACCAGCCTAGAAGTCTATAGCAATCAGCCCCAGCATTTT.

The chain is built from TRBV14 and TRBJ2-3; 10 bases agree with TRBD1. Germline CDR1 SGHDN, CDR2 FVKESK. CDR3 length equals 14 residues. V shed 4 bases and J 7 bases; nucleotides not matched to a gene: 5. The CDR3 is CASSPGQGSNTQYF. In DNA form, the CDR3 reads TGTGCCAGCAGCCCGGGACAGGGGTCAAATACGCAGTATTTT.